One and the same sample provided the 12 T cell receptor beta chains below, sequenced in a study of blood T cell repertoires in COVID-19 (TCRdb year 2020). The library was made by the immunoSEQ multiplex PCR assay. This immuneACCESS table, as held by TCRdb, lists in-frame sequences with V and J called but not all clones. Of the missing ones, under half trace to an unresolved V gene in checked studies; the others have no known cause. This sample is represented by a few hundred thousand clones; approximately 90% of them were singletons. The ten top clones hold less than 1.5% of the sample. Sequenced input: PBMCs or T cells enriched from blood (not recorded which). Source of these receptors: a man under 40 who had recovered from COVID-19.

V and J are TRBV19 and TRBJ1-3, with D tentatively TRBD1 (6 bases). CDR1 LNHDA and CDR2 SQIVND come from the germline V gene (reference sequence). V lost 7 bases, J lost 0 bases, and 10 bases lay in between. There are 14 residues in the CDR3. CDR3 amino acids: CASTDRSSGNTIYF. The DNA of the CDR3 is TGTGCCAGTACCGACAGGTCCTCTGGAAACACCATATATTTT.

The V and J genes are TRBV7-9 and TRBJ2-4, with TRBD1 matching over 7 bases. V shed 1 base and J 4 bases; nucleotides not matched to a gene: 10. Germline CDR1 is SEHNR and CDR2 is FQNEAQ (reference sequence). CDR3 size: 17 residues. The CDR3 reads CASSLGVTGDLKNIQYF. The CDR3 DNA reads TGTGCCAGCAGCTTAGGGGTTACAGGGGACCTAAAAAACATTCAGTACTTC.

The table lists this clone with a count of one. This chain connects TRBV7-8 to TRBJ1-2; D is unresolved. The CDR3 extends over 13 amino acids. Germline lookup yields CDR1 SGHVS and CDR2 FQNEAQ. The V gene lost 5 bases and the J gene lost 2 bases, with 9 bases spanning the gap. CDR3: CASSPSENYGYTF. The CDR3 DNA reads TGTGCCAGCAGCCCGAGTGAGAACTATGGCTACACCTTC.

The CDR3 DNA follows: TGTGCCAGCAGTCGGGACAGGGCGACCTACGAGCAGTACTTC. It codes for CASSRDRATYEQYF. V is TRBV6-5 and J is TRBJ2-7; 9 positions match TRBD1. V lost 5 bases, J lost 2 bases, and 4 bases stayed unmatched. Germline V gene data show CDR1 as MNHEY and CDR2 as SVGAGI. The CDR3 spans 14 residues.

V usage is TRBV7-2 and J usage is TRBJ2-7; a possible D gene is TRBD1 (5 bases). The V and J ends lost 1 base and 4 bases respectively, with 11 bases between them. The CDR3 runs to 14 residues. CDR1 and CDR2 (germline): SGHTA, FQGNSA. CDR3 nucleotide sequence: TGTGCCAGCAGCTTAGGGGGCTCCGGGTACGAGCAGTACTTC. Its protein is CASSLGGSGYEQYF.

The rearrangement uses TRBV3-1 (or the pseudogene TRBV3-2) and TRBJ1-6, with D perhaps matching TRBD1 (5 bases). The CDR3 runs to 17 residues. Germline CDR1 LGHDT, CDR2 YNNKEL (reference sequence). V dropped 0 bases and J dropped 10 bases, with 19 bases sitting between them. The CDR3 nucleotides are TGTGCCAGCAGCCAAGACCCGCGGGGCAGACGAGGATCACCCCTCCACTTT. Amino acid sequence: CASSQDPRGRRGSPLHF.

The chain combines TRBV19 with TRBJ1-6, with a possible D match to TRBD1 (5 bases). CDR1 is LNHDA, CDR2 SQIVND, per germline (reference sequence). Trimming shortened V by 10 bases and J by 7 bases, and 14 bases separated the two germline ends. This CDR3 has 13 amino acids. This CDR3 reads CATGRRDNSPLHF. The CDR3 DNA follows: TGTGCCACCGGGCGGAGGGACAATTCACCCCTCCACTTT. Looking up the rest from reference TRBV19 and TRBJ1-6 gives the full variable domain: DGGITQSPKYLFRKEGQNVTLSCEQNLNHDAMYWYRQDPGQGLRLIYYSQIVNDFQKGDIAEGYSVSREKKESFPLTVTSAQKNPTAFYLCATGRRDNSPLHFGNGTRLTVT.

This clone was seen a handful of times. The chain has TRBV7-2 and TRBJ1-6; D not certain. The CDR3 is 16 residues long. V was trimmed by 1 base and J by 7 bases, leaving 14 bases between them. Per germline, CDR1 SGHTA and CDR2 FQGNSA. CDR3 protein: CASSLGMGAGNSPLHF. The CDR3 bases are TGTGCCAGCAGCTTAGGGATGGGCGCGGGGAATTCACCCCTCCACTTT.

The chain carries TRBV7-6 and TRBJ2-7; 7 bases line up with TRBD2. CDR3 length: 15 residues. With 1 base clipped from V and 1 base from J, the junction kept 4 bases outside the gene matches. The germline gives CDR1 SGHVS, CDR2 FNYEAQ. CDR3 sequence: CASSLEVGRSYEQYF. The CDR3 DNA follows: TGTGCCAGCAGCTTAGAGGTCGGGAGGTCCTACGAGCAGTACTTC.

This chain uses TRBV9 with TRBJ1-6; D perhaps matches TRBD1 (6 bases). CDR1 SGDLS and CDR2 YYNGEE come from the germline V gene. Trimming took 4 bases from V and 7 from J, leaving 21 bases between them. CDR3 length: 17 residues. The CDR3 here is CASSRTTAGAWNSPLHF. In DNA form, the CDR3 reads TGTGCCAGCAGCCGCACGACGGCGGGGGCGTGGAATTCACCCCTCCACTTT.

The V call is TRBV3-1 (or the pseudogene TRBV3-2), the J call TRBJ2-2; 7 positions match TRBD2. Germline CDR1 LGHDT, CDR2 YNNKEL (reference sequence). This CDR3 spans 13 amino acids. Germline trimming cut 1 base from V and 7 bases from J; bases unmatched to any gene: 0. CDR3 coding DNA: TGTGCCAGCAGCCAAGGCGGGGGCGGGGAGCTGTTTTTT. Its protein product is CASSQGGGGELFF.

This chain links TRBV9 with TRBJ2-2; 8 bases map to TRBD2. CDR1 is SGDLS and CDR2 is YYNGEE in the germline V gene. Trimming took 0 bases from V and 0 from J; bases not matched to a gene: 7. This CDR3 comprises 18 residues. In nucleotides, the CDR3 is TGTGCCAGCAGCGTAGAAGGACTAGCAGCCGCGAACACCGGGGAGCTGTTTTTT. The encoded protein is CASSVEGLAAANTGELFF. Complete variable domain (other parts from reference TRBV9 and TRBJ2-2): DSGVTQTPKHLITATGQRVTLRCSPRSGDLSVYWYQQSLDQGLQFLIQYYNGEERAKGNILERFSAQQFPDLHSELNLSSLELGDSALYFCASSVEGLAAANTGELFFGEGSRLTVL.